This TCR beta chain was identified during a study of beta chain features in type 1 diabetes. Looking at the study overall: The number of sorted cells examined across all samples was roughly 100,000,000.

The germline V gene has CDR1 SGHRS and CDR2 YFSETQ. Trimming cost V 0 bases and J 1 base, with 8 bases left between them. The CDR3 is 14 amino acids. What was sequenced were expressed TCRB transcripts, since all of the isolated RNA had been reverse transcribed. The table came from immunoSEQ multiplex PCR; TCRdb's copy has only in-frame clones and leaves some out. The top ten clones hold 0.07% to 0.095% of a sample with 500,000 to 700,000 clones, roughly 15% of them seen once. The sample was naive CD4+ T cells from blood. The sequence derives from a man aged 18 to 30 in good health. This chain uses TRBV5-1 with TRBJ2-7; D unclear. The CDR3 nucleotides are TGCGCCAGCAGCTTGGGCGACAAGTCCTACGAGCAGTACTTC. Translating gives CASSLGDKSYEQYF.